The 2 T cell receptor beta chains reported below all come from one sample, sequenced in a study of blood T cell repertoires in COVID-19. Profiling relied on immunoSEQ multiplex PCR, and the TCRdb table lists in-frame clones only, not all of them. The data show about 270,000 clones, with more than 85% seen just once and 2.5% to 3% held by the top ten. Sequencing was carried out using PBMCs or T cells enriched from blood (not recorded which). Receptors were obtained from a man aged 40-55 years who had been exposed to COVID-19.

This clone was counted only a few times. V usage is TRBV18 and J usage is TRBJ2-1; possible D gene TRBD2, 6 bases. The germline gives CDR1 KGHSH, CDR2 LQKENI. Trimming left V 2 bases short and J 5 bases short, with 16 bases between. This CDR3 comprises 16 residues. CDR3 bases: TGTGCCAGCTCACCAAGGAGGGGCCAGTTAAACAATGAGCAGTTCTTC. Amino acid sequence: CASSPRRGQLNNEQFF.

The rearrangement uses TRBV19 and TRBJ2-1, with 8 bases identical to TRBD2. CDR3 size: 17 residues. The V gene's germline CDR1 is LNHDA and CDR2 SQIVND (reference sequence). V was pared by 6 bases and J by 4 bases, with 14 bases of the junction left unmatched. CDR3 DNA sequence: TGTGCCAGTAGGCGGAAGGGGGTAGCGGGAAAATACAATGAGCAGTTCTTC. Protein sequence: CASRRKGVAGKYNEQFF.